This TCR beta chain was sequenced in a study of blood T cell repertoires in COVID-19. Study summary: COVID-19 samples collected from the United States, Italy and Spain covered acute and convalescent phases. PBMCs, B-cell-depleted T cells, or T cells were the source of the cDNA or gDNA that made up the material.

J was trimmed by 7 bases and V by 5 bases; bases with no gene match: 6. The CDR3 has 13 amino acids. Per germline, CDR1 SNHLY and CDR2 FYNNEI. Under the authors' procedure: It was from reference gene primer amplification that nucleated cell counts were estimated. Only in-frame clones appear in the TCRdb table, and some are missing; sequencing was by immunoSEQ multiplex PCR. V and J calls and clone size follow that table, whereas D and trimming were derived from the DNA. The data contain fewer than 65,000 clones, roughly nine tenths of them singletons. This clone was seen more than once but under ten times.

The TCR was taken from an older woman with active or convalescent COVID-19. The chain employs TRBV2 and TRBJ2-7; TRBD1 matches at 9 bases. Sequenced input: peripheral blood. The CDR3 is CASSLRTGEEQYF. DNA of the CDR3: TGTGCCAGCAGTTTGAGGACAGGGGAAGAGCAGTACTTC.